This TCR beta chain was identified during a study of blood T cell repertoires in COVID-19. Turning to the study itself: Collection of acute and convalescent COVID-19 samples took place in the United States, Italy and Spain. In each case, the material was cDNA or gDNA derived from T cells, B-cell-depleted T cells, or PBMCs.

As handled by the study authors: Reference gene primer amplification yielded estimated nucleated cell counts. Using immunoSEQ multiplex PCR, the repertoire was profiled, and TCRdb retains in-frame clones only, with some absent. That table is the source of V, J and clone size, and D and trimming were worked out from the DNA. The table lists about 260,000 clones, 70% to 90% of them singletons, with 3.5% to 5.5% in the top ten. This clonotype was obtained from a man in his 60s who had recovered from COVID-19. Sequencing was done on a sample of peripheral blood.

For the CDR3, the DNA is TGTGCCAGCAGCCAGATGAACAGTTACTACTATGGCTACACCTTC. This gives the protein CASSQMNSYYYGYTF. The chain combines TRBV3-1 (or the pseudogene TRBV3-2) with TRBJ1-2; D is unresolved. Trimming removed 3 bases from V and 3 bases from J, with 14 bases in between. CDR1 and CDR2 from the germline V gene are LGHDT and YNNKEL (reference sequence). The CDR3 has 15 amino acids.